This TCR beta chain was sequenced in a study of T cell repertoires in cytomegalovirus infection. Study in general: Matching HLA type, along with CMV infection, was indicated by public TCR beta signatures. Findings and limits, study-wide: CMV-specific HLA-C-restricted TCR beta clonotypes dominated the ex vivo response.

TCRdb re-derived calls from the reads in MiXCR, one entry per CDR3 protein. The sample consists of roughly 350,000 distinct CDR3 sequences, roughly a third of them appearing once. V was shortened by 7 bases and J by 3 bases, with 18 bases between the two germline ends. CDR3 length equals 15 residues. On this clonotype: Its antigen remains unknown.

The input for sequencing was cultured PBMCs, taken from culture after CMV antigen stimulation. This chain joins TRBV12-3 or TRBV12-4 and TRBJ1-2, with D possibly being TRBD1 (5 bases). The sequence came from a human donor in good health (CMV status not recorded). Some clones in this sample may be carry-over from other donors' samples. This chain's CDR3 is CASMTHPGTYYGYTF. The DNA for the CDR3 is TGTGCCAGCATGACCCATCCCGGGACTTACTATGGCTACACCTTC.